These 25 T cell receptor beta chains were sequenced from one sample in a study of cytomegalovirus exposure and HLA in healthy donors. With 60 Vbeta and 13 Jbeta primers, the PCR was carried out. The table came from immunoSEQ multiplex PCR; TCRdb's copy has only in-frame clones and leaves some out. The table records about 100,000 clones, more than 75% of them present only once. The sample was PBMCs. The receptors shown here come from a woman aged 50 to 60 in good health and CMV-seropositive.

This chain links TRBV6-5 with TRBJ1-6, with D perhaps TRBD1 (5 bases). The CDR3 has 15 amino acids. Trimming left V 2 bases short and J 5 bases short, with 10 bases between. Germline CDR1 reads MNHEY; CDR2 reads SVGAGI. CDR3 sequence reads: CASSYTQENNSPLHF. The CDR3 bases are TGTGCCAGCAGTTACACACAGGAGAATAATTCACCCCTCCACTTT.

This clone was seen a few times. The chain recombines TRBV15 with TRBJ1-4, with TRBD1 identical over 7 bases. The CDR3 length is 16 residues. Germline values: CDR1 LNHNV, CDR2 YYDKDF (reference sequence). V lost 6 bases to trimming and J lost 8 bases; unmatched junction nucleotides: 15. CDR3 in DNA: TGTGCCACCAGGACAGGACAGGCTAATTTAATGGAAAAACTGTTTTTT. This codes for CATRTGQANLMEKLFF.

The rearrangement joins TRBV27 to TRBJ2-7; 15 nucleotides match TRBD2. There are 17 residues in the CDR3. Per the germline V gene, CDR1 is MNHEY and CDR2 is SMNVEV (reference sequence). V shed 4 bases and J 5 bases; nucleotides not matched to a gene: 9. CDR3 DNA: TGTGCCAGCAGTTCACTGGGACTAGCGGGAGGCCGGGACGAGCAGTACTTC. It is translated as CASSSLGLAGGRDEQYF.

The chain couples TRBV5-6 to TRBJ2-5, with TRBD1 as a possible D gene (5 bases). The CDR3 runs 14 residues. Germline V gene data show CDR1 as SGHDT and CDR2 as YYEEEE. Trimming cost V 2 bases and J 5 bases, with 13 bases left between them. The CDR3 reads CASSFKGAVETQYF. CDR3 sequence (DNA): TGTGCCAGCAGCTTTAAAGGGGCGGTGGAGACCCAGTACTTC.

V usage is TRBV10-3 and J usage is TRBJ1-1, with a possible D match to TRBD1 (6 bases). Germline V gives CDR1 ENHRY, CDR2 SYGVKD. The length of the CDR3 is 15 residues. Trimming pared 2 bases from V and 1 base from J, leaving 11 bases between. CDR3 nucleotides: TGTGCCATCAGTGAGCGGACAGCCCAGAACACTGAAGCTTTCTTT. This codes for CAISERTAQNTEAFF.

This clone was observed a few times. V and J are TRBV30 and TRBJ1-5; 7 bases fit TRBD1. V was clipped by 4 bases and J by 5 bases; unmatched bases: 2. This CDR3 has 12 residues. Per the germline V gene, CDR1 is GTSNPN and CDR2 is SVGIG (reference sequence). The CDR3 DNA reads TGTGCCTGGAAGACAGGGCATCAGCCCCAGCATTTT. It codes for CAWKTGHQPQHF.

This clone was recorded once. The CDR3 sequence: CASRYRDYTYNEQFF. CDR3 DNA: TGTGCCAGCAGGTACCGGGACTATACCTACAATGAGCAGTTCTTC. J is TRBJ2-1 and V is TRBV27; the match to TRBD2 covers 7 bases. Germline V lookup: CDR1 MNHEY, CDR2 SMNVEV (reference sequence). V trimming: 6 bases; J trimming: 2 bases; junction bases outside the gene matches: 7. This CDR3 has 15 amino acids.

This clone occurred a few times. The rearrangement uses TRBV5-1 and TRBJ1-2, with 12 nucleotides matching TRBD1. The CDR3 has 17 residues. Trimming took 4 bases from V and 5 from J; bases not matched to a gene: 12. Germline V gene sequence: CDR1 SGHRS, CDR2 YFSETQ. This CDR3 is CASSPGTGGPLDYGYTF. CDR3 coding DNA: TGCGCCAGCAGCCCGGGGACAGGGGGCCCCCTGGATTATGGCTACACCTTC.

The chain combines TRBV10-3 with TRBJ1-2; D gene unclear. Trimming cost V 3 bases and J 1 base, with 15 bases left between them. The CDR3 totals 16 residues. CDR1 is ENHRY, CDR2 SYGVKD, per germline. The CDR3: CAISDNNRRFNYGYTF. The DNA for the CDR3 is TGTGCCATCAGTGATAATAACCGGAGGTTTAACTATGGCTACACCTTC.

This chain uses TRBV10-2 with TRBJ1-2, with 10 bases that match TRBD1. CDR3 length: 16 amino acids. CDR1 and CDR2 from the germline V gene are WSHSY and SAAADI. J was trimmed by 1 base and V by 2 bases; bases with no gene match: 4. CDR3 in amino acids: CASSERGTGDNYGYTF. The CDR3, as DNA: TGCGCCAGCAGTGAGAGGGGGACAGGGGATAACTATGGCTACACCTTC.

The genes are TRBV18 and TRBJ1-1; D call uncertain. CDR3 size: 14 residues. Trimming cost V 4 bases and J 1 base, with 10 bases left between them. Germline CDR1 is KGHSH and CDR2 is LQKENI. The CDR3 nucleotides are TGTGCCAGCTCACTGGCCAATTCGAACACTGAAGCTTTCTTT. Translated, it gives CASSLANSNTEAFF. Full variable domain (rest looked up from reference TRBV18 and TRBJ1-1): NAGVMQNPRHLVRRRGQEARLRCSPMKGHSHVYWYRQLPEEGLKFMVYLQKENIIDESGMPKERFSAEFPKEGPSILRIQQVVRGDSAAYFCASSLANSNTEAFFGQGTRLTVV.

The rearrangement uses TRBV5-4 and TRBJ2-5; D may be TRBD1 (6 bases). Germline lookup yields CDR1 SGHNT and CDR2 YYREEE (reference sequence). V was pared by 4 bases and J by 1 base, with 14 bases between. CDR3 length equals 15 residues. In nucleotides, the CDR3 is TGTGCCAGCAGCCAAGGAAGGGGGTTCCAAGAGACCCAGTACTTC. Residues: CASSQGRGFQETQYF.

This clone has more than one count but fewer than ten. The J gene is TRBJ2-2, the V gene TRBV5-1; 7 bases align to TRBD1. Germline V gene lookup returns CDR1 SGHRS and CDR2 YFSETQ. With V trimmed by 2 bases and J by 2 bases, 6 bases remained unmatched. The length of the CDR3 is 16 residues. CDR3 protein: CASSFGTAGNTGELFF. In DNA form, the CDR3 reads TGCGCCAGCAGCTTTGGGACAGCCGGAAACACCGGGGAGCTGTTTTTT.

This chain uses TRBV5-6 with TRBJ1-1; D gene uncertain. The germline V and J ends were trimmed by 0 bases and 11 bases, with 11 bases remaining between them. The CDR3 is 12 amino acids. Germline loops: CDR1 SGHDT, CDR2 YYEEEE. CDR3 sequence reads: CASSLGKAEAFF. The CDR3 region has the DNA TGTGCCAGCAGCTTGGGAAAGGCGGAGGCTTTCTTT.

The V gene is TRBV14, the J gene TRBJ2-7; a possible D gene is TRBD1 (6 bases). The CDR3 runs to 16 residues. Germline-derived CDR1 and CDR2 are SGHDN and FVKESK. V gave up 0 bases and J gave up 2 bases, with 14 bases separating them. The CDR3 DNA is TGTGCCAGCAGCCAAGAGGGGCAGGGGATCACCTACGAGCAGTACTTC. Translation gives CASSQEGQGITYEQYF.

V and J are TRBV7-9 and TRBJ1-1; D remains unclear. V lost 0 bases and J 5 bases, leaving 10 bases between the germline ends. This CDR3 contains 14 residues. The V gene's germline CDR1 is SEHNR and CDR2 FQNEAQ (reference sequence). The CDR3 here is CASSLASGWTEAFF. The DNA of the CDR3 is TGTGCCAGCAGCTTAGCGTCGGGTTGGACTGAAGCTTTCTTT.

This chain links TRBV2 with TRBJ1-4, with 7 bases matching TRBD1. Germline V gene lookup returns CDR1 SNHLY and CDR2 FYNNEI. J lost 10 bases, V lost 6 bases, and 5 bases had no gene match. The CDR3 length is 12 residues. The CDR3 protein is CASRGQNRKLFF. The CDR3 DNA follows: TGTGCCAGCAGGGGACAGAACCGAAAACTGTTTTTT.

This rearrangement joins TRBV14 to TRBJ2-5; the match to TRBD2 covers 8 bases. The CDR3 is 14 amino acids. V shed 6 bases and J 7 bases; nucleotides not matched to a gene: 10. CDR1 SGHDN and CDR2 FVKESK come from the germline V gene. The CDR3 sequence: CASSRLATGGTQYF. As DNA, the CDR3 is TGTGCCAGCAGTCGACTAGCGACGGGGGGGACCCAGTACTTC.

This clone was observed a single time. The rearrangement uses TRBV6-6 and TRBJ2-7; possible D gene TRBD1, 6 bases. This CDR3 contains 11 residues. CDR1 is MNHNY, CDR2 SVGAGI, per germline (reference sequence). V gave up 7 bases and J gave up 5 bases, with 9 bases separating them. The CDR3 loop reads CASKGQDEQYF. Written as DNA, the CDR3 is TGTGCCAGCAAGGGACAAGACGAGCAGTACTTC.

The table lists this clone with a count of one. In nucleotides, the CDR3 is TGCGCCAGCAGCCAAGTTTGGGGGGAAAGTTTACTTCTAGCCAAAAACATTCAGTACTTC. Translating gives CASSQVWGESLLLAKNIQYF. The chain uses TRBV4-1 and TRBJ2-4; the D gene is possibly TRBD2 (6 bases). The CDR3 loop spans 20 amino acids. The germline CDR1 and CDR2 sequences are MGHRA and YSYEKL. The ends were cut back, 1 base at V and 0 bases at J, with 22 bases in the middle.

This clone has just one count. J is TRBJ2-7 and V is TRBV4-1; 8 bases line up with TRBD2. V lost 0 bases to trimming and J lost 3 bases; unmatched junction nucleotides: 7. From germline, CDR1 is MGHRA and CDR2 YSYEKL. CDR3 length: 16 amino acids. The CDR3 bases are TGCGCCAGCAGCCAAGAAAGTACTAGCGGCCTCTACGAGCAGTACTTC. This codes for CASSQESTSGLYEQYF.

This chain joins TRBV6-5 and TRBJ2-1; D is perhaps TRBD1 (5 bases). CDR1 and CDR2 (germline): MNHEY, SVGAGI. V shed 7 bases and J shed 7 bases, with 8 bases lying between them. The CDR3 extends over 11 amino acids. In DNA, the CDR3 is TGTGCCAGCAAAAGGGGAAATGAGCAGTTCTTC. Translating it yields CASKRGNEQFF.

In this sample, this clone turned up once. The chain links TRBV12-5 to TRBJ2-1; no firm D call. The germline V gene has CDR1 LGHNT and CDR2 FRNRAP. The V and J ends lost 5 bases and 6 bases respectively, with 11 bases between them. The CDR3 runs to 13 residues. This chain's CDR3 is CASGPPSSNEQFF. CDR3 DNA: TGTGCTAGTGGTCCGCCTTCTAGCAATGAGCAGTTCTTC. The whole variable domain, remainder taken from reference TRBV12-5 and TRBJ2-1, is DARVTQTPRHKVTEMGQEVTMRCQPILGHNTVFWYRQTMMQGLELLAYFRNRAPLDDSGMPKDRFSAEMPDATLATLKIQPSEPRDSAVYFCASGPPSSNEQFFGPGTRLTVL.

The chain uses TRBV2 and TRBJ1-5; D gene unclear. Looked up from germline, CDR1 is SNHLY and CDR2 is FYNNEI. There are 14 residues in the CDR3. The ends were cut back, 3 bases at V and 0 bases at J, with 6 bases in the middle. The CDR3 nucleotides read TGTGCCAGCAGTGACATCAATAGCAATCAGCCCCAGCATTTT. Its translation is CASSDINSNQPQHF. The whole variable domain, remainder taken from reference TRBV2 and TRBJ1-5, is EPEVTQTPSHQVTQMGQEVILRCVPISNHLYFYWYRQILGQKVEFLVSFYNNEISEKSEIFDDQFSVERPDGSNFTLKIRSTKLEDSAMYFCASSDINSNQPQHFGDGTRLSIL.

The chain employs TRBV6-5 and TRBJ1-1, with 8 bases aligning to TRBD1. Trimming at V came to 5 bases and at J to 8 bases, leaving 10 bases not matched to a gene. Germline lookup yields CDR1 MNHEY and CDR2 SVGAGI. This CDR3 has 14 amino acids. The chain's CDR3 is CASSLQRTGLEAFF. The CDR3 nucleotides read TGTGCCAGCAGTCTCCAAAGGACAGGGCTGGAAGCTTTCTTT.